Listed below are T cell receptor beta chains from one sample, sequenced in a study of prognosis after radiotherapy for stage I lung cancer. TCRdb called the multiplex PCR reads again in MiXCR, with one record for every CDR3 protein. Among under 20,000 distinct CDR3 sequences listed, 45% to 70% were seen once. The source material was PBMCs, sampled before or after stereotactic body radiation therapy (not recorded which). The receptor set was obtained from a donor over 45 with non-small cell lung cancer. The CDR3 runs from the conserved cysteine through the conserved F or W. Fields, in order: CDR3 DNA, CDR3 protein, D gene, J gene, clone size, V gene. A D gene is named only where the DNA matches it firmly. Some rows have no size entry. The others give once, few or many, or a class for an expanded clone.

TGTGCCAGTAGTCTCGGACTAGCGGGCAGCACAGATACGCAGTATTTT | CASSLGLAGSTDTQYF | TRBD2 | TRBJ2-3 | - | TRBV19
TGTGCCAGCAGTTTATCGTCGGGAGTGCCCTATGAGCAGTTCTTC | CASSLSSGVPYEQFF | - | TRBJ2-1 | - | TRBV12-3/TRBV12-4
TGTGCCAGTAGACTAGGTGGTCAGCCCCAGCATTTT | CASRLGGQPQHF | - | TRBJ1-5 | few | TRBV19
TGTGCCAGCAGACACAGCTCCTACGAGCAGTACTTC | CASRHSSYEQYF | - | TRBJ2-7 | - | TRBV12-3/TRBV12-4
TGTGCCATCTCACTAGCGGGATGGTGTAACTTC | CAISLAGWCNF | TRBD2 | TRBJ2-7 | - | TRBV10-3
TGCGCCAGCAGTGCCGGACTAGCGGCCTCCTACGAGCAGTACTTC | CASSAGLAASYEQYF | TRBD2 | TRBJ2-7 | - | TRBV4-3
TGTGCCAGCAGACCCAGGGGCGCTAGCGGACAAGAGACCCAGTACTTC | CASRPRGASGQETQYF | - | TRBJ2-5 | once | TRBV27
TGTGCCATCACCCAGGTAGCGGGACCCTACGATCAGTACTTC | CAITQVAGPYDQYF | TRBD2 | TRBJ2-7 | - | TRBV6-2/TRBV6-3
TGTGCCAGCAGGGACAGGGGAGATAGCCATCCCCAGCATTTT | CASRDRGDSHPQHF | TRBD1 | TRBJ1-5 | - | TRBV6-1
TGTGCCAGCAGCGTGTCCGGTACTAGCGAGACGGGTGAGCAGTTCTTC | CASSVSGTSETGEQFF | TRBD2 | TRBJ2-1 | - | TRBV9
TGTGCCAGCAGCGCCAAACCCACCGGGAGCTCCTACGAGCAGTACTTC | CASSAKPTGSSYEQYF | - | TRBJ2-7 | - | TRBV7-8
TGTGCCAGCAGTTACTACCGGGACCTTCGGTACGAGCAGTACTTC | CASSYYRDLRYEQYF | - | TRBJ2-7 | - | TRBV12-3/TRBV12-4
TGTGCCAGCAGGGGGGACAAGGCGAACACCGGGGAGCTGTTTTTT | CASRGDKANTGELFF | - | TRBJ2-2 | - | TRBV6-1
TGTGCCAGCAGTCCCTCAGTGGGACTTAGTAATTCACCCCTCCACTTT | CASSPSVGLSNSPLHF | - | TRBJ1-6 | - | TRBV5-5
TGTGCCAGCAGCGGCGGGACAGGGGGCTGGAACTATGGCTACACCTTC | CASSGGTGGWNYGYTF | TRBD1 | TRBJ1-2 | many | TRBV5-5
TGCAGTGCTAGAGATGTGTTTTTGGAGGGGGCCGCCGGGGAGCTGTTTTTT | CSARDVFLEGAAGELFF | - | TRBJ2-2 | many | TRBV20-1
TGTGCCAGCAGCTTAACGTTAGGGTTTCGTACCGGGGAGCTGTTTTTT | CASSLTLGFRTGELFF | - | TRBJ2-2 | many | TRBV7-9
TGTGCCACCAGTGATCACGGGGAAAATTCACCCCTCCACTTT | CATSDHGENSPLHF | - | TRBJ1-6 | many | TRBV24-1
TGTGCCAGCAGCTTGACAGGTCCGGGCTGCTACACCTTC | CASSLTGPGCYTF | - | TRBJ1-2 | - | TRBV5-1
TGTGCCAGTAGCCCGGGACAGGGGCGAAACACCATATATTTT | CASSPGQGRNTIYF | TRBD1 | TRBJ1-3 | many | TRBV19
TGTGCCAGCAGCCTAGGAGATGGCTACGAGCAGTACTTC | CASSLGDGYEQYF | - | TRBJ2-7 | many | TRBV7-9
TGTGCCACCACGGACTATAGGAGAGAGACCCAGTACTTC | CATTDYRRETQYF | - | TRBJ2-5 | - | TRBV6-1